What follows is one T cell receptor (beta chain) and its context. What it binds is unknown. These data are taken from a study of T cells in Graves' hyperthyroidism and ophthalmopathy. TCR beta CDR3 sequences were amplified from RNA transcripts. When the TCR CDR3 underwent first-round RT-PCR, the HTBI primer set was used. TCRdb used MiXCR to reprocess the multiplex PCR reads, holding one entry per CDR3 protein. The repertoire holds hundreds of thousands of distinct CDR3 sequences, with about 15% as singletons. Study-wide findings and caveats: Most thyroid-expanded clonotypes above 0.001 were also found in blood.

The germline V gene has CDR1 SGDLS and CDR2 YYNGEE. The CDR3 has 14 amino acids. V lost 4 bases, J lost 9 bases, and 10 bases stayed unmatched. This receptor was taken from a young woman with Graves' hyperthyroidism. The chain couples TRBV9 to TRBJ2-1; 7 bases are shared with TRBD1. The specimen was blood. The CDR3 DNA sequence: TGTGCCAGCAGCCCCTCGGACAGGTGGATTGAGCAGTTCTTC. Translation: CASSPSDRWIEQFF.